The next 26 T cell receptor beta chains were all read from a single sample in a study of cytomegalovirus exposure and HLA in healthy donors (dated by TCRdb to about 2017). The library was produced with the immunoSEQ multiplex PCR assay. The multiplex PCR relied on a mix of 60 forward primers for TCR Vbeta segments and 13 reverse primers for TCR Jbeta segments. Entries here come from immuneACCESS through TCRdb and include only in-frame sequences with V and J called. Some clones fail to appear in such tables; in the studies checked, an unresolved V gene covers under half of the shortfall, and the cause of the remainder is unknown. The sample includes fewer than 110,000 clones, with 60% to 75% observed a single time. The ten biggest clones cover about 2.1% of the sample. Sequenced input: PBMCs. The receptors here all came from a woman aged 40-49 years in good health and CMV-seronegative.

Only a few counts were recorded for this clone. This sequence joins TRBV6-4 and TRBJ2-2; no definite D call. CDR1 is MRHNA and CDR2 is SNTAGT in the germline V gene. V dropped 3 bases and J dropped 3 bases, with 8 bases sitting between them. The CDR3 contains 14 residues. The CDR3 DNA sequence: TGTGCCAGCAGTGAACACATTGACACCGGGGAGCTGTTTTTT. It translates to CASSEHIDTGELFF.

The rearrangement joins TRBV7-9 to TRBJ2-3; TRBD2 aligns across 10 bases. The V and J ends lost 7 bases and 3 bases, in that order; junction bases with no gene match: 13. The CDR3 covers 17 residues. Germline V gene sequence: CDR1 SEHNR, CDR2 FQNEAQ (reference sequence). CDR3 coding DNA: TGTGCCAGCAACCTTCGGGCTAGCGGGAGTCAAACAGATACGCAGTATTTT. Its protein product is CASNLRASGSQTDTQYF.

The gene calls are TRBV5-1 and TRBJ1-2, with TRBD1 as a possible D gene (6 bases). In germline, CDR1 is SGHRS, CDR2 YFSETQ. The V and J ends lost 3 bases and 6 bases respectively, with 12 bases between them. This CDR3 region has 13 residues. CDR3: CASSSVGANGYTF. Written as DNA, the CDR3 is TGCGCCAGCAGCTCTGTGGGGGCTAATGGCTACACCTTC. The complete variable domain, with remaining parts taken from reference TRBV5-1 and TRBJ1-2, reads KAGVTQTPRYLIKTRGQQVTLSCSPISGHRSVSWYQQTPGQGLQFLFEYFSETQRNKGNFPGRFSGRQFSNSRSEMNVSTLELGDSALYLCASSSVGANGYTFGSGTRLTVV.

J is TRBJ1-4 and V is TRBV6-5; D unclear. Germline V gene data show CDR1 as MNHEY and CDR2 as SVGAGI. The CDR3 is 14 amino acids. V was clipped by 6 bases and J by 1 base, with 9 bases between them. CDR3 coding DNA: TGTGCCAGCAGCCCCACAGTAACTAATGAAAAACTGTTTTTT. Protein sequence: CASSPTVTNEKLFF.

The genes are TRBV27 and TRBJ2-4, with D possibly matching TRBD1 (5 bases). The CDR3 totals 13 residues. The V end was cut by 5 bases, the J end by 5 bases, with 10 bases between. The germline gives CDR1 MNHEY, CDR2 SMNVEV (reference sequence). For the CDR3, the DNA is TGTGCCAGCAGTCCAAACAGGCAAAACATTCAGTACTTC. This codes for CASSPNRQNIQYF.

V gene TRBV6-5 combines with J gene TRBJ1-5; no firm D call. This CDR3 is built from 13 residues. Trimming removed 7 bases from V and 6 bases from J, with 13 bases in between. Germline CDR1 MNHEY, CDR2 SVGAGI. CDR3 nucleotides: TGTGCCAGCATCGCCCTCGGAGGTCAGCCCCAGCATTTT. It yields the protein CASIALGGQPQHF.

This clone has a single count. J is TRBJ1-1 and V is TRBV28, with D possibly matching TRBD1 (6 bases). Trimming stripped 8 bases from V and 4 bases from J, with 20 bases between. This CDR3 has 15 amino acids. CDR1 and CDR2 (germline): MDHEN, SYDVKM. The CDR3 DNA is TGTGCCAGCCATCCCCCTCCGGACAGATCCACTGAAGCTTTCTTT. It encodes CASHPPPDRSTEAFF.

The chain couples TRBV19 to TRBJ2-3; 9 bases map to TRBD1. V shed 5 bases and J 4 bases; nucleotides not matched to a gene: 10. The CDR3 has 16 residues. Germline CDR1 LNHDA, CDR2 SQIVND (reference sequence). The CDR3 nucleotides read TGTGCCAGTAGTCCAACAGGGGGCGCTCCGGCAGATACGCAGTATTTT. Translating it yields CASSPTGGAPADTQYF.

The J gene is TRBJ2-7, the V gene TRBV21-1; the table's D call of TRBD1 was not tested on the DNA. TRBV21-1 is labeled a pseudogene. This CDR3 comprises 11 residues. CDR3 bases: TGTGCCACCGACAGGGCCTACGAGCAGTACTTC. Its translation: CATDRAYEQYF.

The rearrangement joins TRBV15 to TRBJ1-5; the D is unclear. The germline V gene encodes CDR1 LNHNV and CDR2 YYDKDF (reference sequence). The CDR3 has 15 residues. With 1 base removed from V and 4 bases from J, the gap between germline ends came to 11 bases. CDR3 in amino acids: CATSRGELGNQPQHF. CDR3 bases: TGTGCCACCAGCAGAGGGGAGTTAGGGAATCAGCCCCAGCATTTT.

V gene TRBV7-9 combines with J gene TRBJ1-1; possibly TRBD1 for D (5 bases). CDR1 and CDR2 (germline): SEHNR, FQNEAQ (reference sequence). Trimming left V 2 bases short and J 2 bases short, with 9 bases between. This CDR3 has 14 amino acids. The CDR3 bases are TGTGCCAGCAGCTTATCGGGGGTTAACACTGAAGCTTTCTTT. Translated: CASSLSGVNTEAFF.

The rearrangement uses TRBV2 and TRBJ2-5; tentatively, D is TRBD1 (6 bases). V lost 5 bases to trimming and J lost 0 bases, with 13 bases between them. Germline V gene sequence: CDR1 SNHLY, CDR2 FYNNEI. This CDR3 contains 15 residues. The CDR3 DNA reads as TGTGCCAGCAGTCTACAGGGCCAGTACCAAGAGACCCAGTACTTC. Protein sequence: CASSLQGQYQETQYF. Full variable domain (rest looked up from reference TRBV2 and TRBJ2-5): EPEVTQTPSHQVTQMGQEVILRCVPISNHLYFYWYRQILGQKVEFLVSFYNNEISEKSEIFDDQFSVERPDGSNFTLKIRSTKLEDSAMYFCASSLQGQYQETQYFGPGTRLLVL.

The chain uses TRBV6-1 and TRBJ1-1; possibly TRBD1 for D (6 bases). Germline V lookup: CDR1 MNHNS, CDR2 SASEGT. The CDR3 runs to 14 residues. The V gene lost 2 bases and the J gene lost 2 bases, with 9 bases spanning the gap. CDR3 DNA: TGTGCCAGCAGTGAACGGACAGATAACACTGAAGCTTTCTTT. It is translated as CASSERTDNTEAFF.

V usage is TRBV30 and J usage is TRBJ2-1, with 10 nucleotides matching TRBD2. V shed 0 bases and J 7 bases; nucleotides not matched to a gene: 3. Germline-derived CDR1 and CDR2 are GTSNPN and SVGIG (reference sequence). This CDR3 comprises 14 residues. CDR3 DNA sequence: TGTGCCTGGAGTGTACGAGCGGGGGGGAATGAGCAGTTCTTC. Translated, it gives CAWSVRAGGNEQFF.

The chain carries TRBV30 and TRBJ2-7; 10 bases match TRBD1. V dropped 0 bases and J dropped 10; count of bases not matched to a gene: 15. The CDR3 consists of 16 residues. Germline-derived CDR1 and CDR2 are GTSNPN and SVGIG (reference sequence). The CDR3 DNA reads as TGTGCCTGGAGTGTCTGGAACCGGGACAGGGGATTCAGCCAGTACTTC. The encoded protein is CAWSVWNRDRGFSQYF.

V and J are TRBV5-1 and TRBJ1-3; 8 bases agree with TRBD1. J was trimmed by 0 bases and V by 4 bases; bases with no gene match: 6. Germline assignment: CDR1 SGHRS and CDR2 YFSETQ. The CDR3 covers 16 residues. CDR3 sequence (DNA): TGCGCCAGCAGCCCGGACAGGGCAAACTCTGGAAACACCATATATTTT. Translated: CASSPDRANSGNTIYF.

The chain recombines TRBV7-9 with TRBJ2-7, with 8 bases identical to TRBD2. This CDR3 is built from 16 residues. Germline V gene lookup returns CDR1 SEHNR and CDR2 FQNEAQ (reference sequence). The trim removed 5 bases at V and 7 bases at J, leaving 16 bases unmatched. The CDR3 bases are TGTGCCAGCAGCCTAGGTGGTAGCGGGGCCATGGGGGAGCAGTACTTC. This translates into CASSLGGSGAMGEQYF.

The chain uses TRBV11-2 and TRBJ1-5; D uncertain. The CDR3 runs to 13 residues. V was trimmed by 5 bases and J by 5 bases, leaving 10 bases between them. The germline V gene encodes CDR1 SGHAT and CDR2 FQNNGV. CDR3: CASSGYRDQPQHF. The CDR3 bases are TGTGCCAGCAGCGGGTACCGGGATCAGCCCCAGCATTTT.

The chain joins TRBV6-5 to TRBJ2-5, with TRBD2 matching 14 bases. V shed 2 bases and J 5 bases; nucleotides not matched to a gene: 4. The CDR3 runs to 16 residues. Germline V gene lookup returns CDR1 MNHEY and CDR2 SVGAGI. The CDR3 reads CASSYPTSGGAETQYF. For the CDR3, the DNA is TGTGCCAGCAGTTACCCGACTAGCGGGGGGGCCGAGACCCAGTACTTC.

This clone was seen a few times. The chain employs TRBV19 and TRBJ2-2; 7 bases line up with TRBD1. CDR1 and CDR2 from the germline V gene are LNHDA and SQIVND (reference sequence). The CDR3 length is 15 residues. J gave up 4 bases and V 9 bases, and 11 bases lay outside the gene matches. CDR3 region: CASGTDDWGTGELFF. The CDR3 nucleotides are TGTGCCAGCGGGACAGACGACTGGGGCACCGGGGAGCTGTTTTTT.

The CDR3 is CASSQVTSGGAGADTQYF. CDR3 sequence (DNA): TGTGCCAGCAGCCAAGTTACTAGCGGGGGGGCTGGGGCAGATACGCAGTATTTT. The chain uses TRBV4-2 and TRBJ2-3; TRBD2 matches at 13 bases. This CDR3 is built from 18 residues. Trimming took 1 base from V and 4 from J; bases not matched to a gene: 8. Germline V CDR1 and CDR2: LGHNA, YNFKEQ.

The chain couples TRBV11-1 to TRBJ2-5; 7 bases are a match to TRBD1. Germline CDR1 reads SGHAT; CDR2 reads FQDESV (reference sequence). The CDR3 runs 13 residues. Trimming removed 5 bases from V and 5 bases from J; junction bases left unmatched: 5. DNA for the CDR3: TGTGCCAGCAGCGGTGACAGGGAGGAGACCCAGTACTTC. Translation: CASSGDREETQYF.

This rearrangement joins TRBV7-8 to TRBJ1-2, with D possibly being TRBD1 (5 bases). Germline CDR1 and CDR2: SGHVS and FQNEAQ. V lost 1 base and J 4 bases, leaving 10 bases between the germline ends. This CDR3 is 14 amino acids long. CDR3: CASSLGGPSYGYTF. The CDR3 DNA reads as TGTGCCAGCAGCTTAGGGGGCCCCTCCTATGGCTACACCTTC.

The rearrangement uses TRBV10-3 and TRBJ2-5, with 13 bases lining up with TRBD2. The germline gives CDR1 ENHRY, CDR2 SYGVKD. The CDR3 is 15 residues long. J was trimmed by 4 bases and V by 2 bases; bases with no gene match: 1. CDR3 sequence reads: CAISEGLAGVETQYF. The CDR3 nucleotides are TGTGCCATCAGTGAGGGACTAGCGGGAGTAGAGACCCAGTACTTC.

The rearrangement uses TRBV5-5 and TRBJ2-5, with D unclear. The DNA end is a closer match to TRBJ2-7, so the J assignment may be wrong. This CDR3 has 16 residues. From germline, CDR1 is SGHKS and CDR2 YYEKEE (reference sequence). CDR3 nucleotides: TGTGCCAGCAGCTTCCGTTCGCCCGATAACTCCTACGAGCAGTACTTC. Residues: CASSFRSPDNSYEQYF.

The chain recombines TRBV12-5 with TRBJ1-2, with 9 bases aligning to TRBD1. CDR3 length: 16 amino acids. After removal of 1 base from V and 0 bases from J, the junction contained 3 bases not matched to a gene. Germline loops: CDR1 LGHNT, CDR2 FRNRAP. The CDR3 DNA reads as TGTGCTAGTGGTTTGGACTGGGACAGGGCTAACTATGGCTACACCTTC. This translates into CASGLDWDRANYGYTF.